Included here is one T cell receptor beta chain sequence, with context. Its antigen is not known. The CDR3 length is 16 residues. J lost 5 bases, V lost 5 bases, and 12 bases had no gene match. Germline CDR1 reads SGHTA; CDR2 reads FQGNSA. These data belong to a study of post-analysis software for immune sequencing data. The overall study: Courses of disease covered relapsing-remitting, secondary progressive and progressive-relapsing multiple sclerosis. Study results and caveats: Relative to controls, patients with multiple sclerosis showed significantly lower normalized Chao1 diversity. Higher frequency in patients than in controls was seen for a handful of TRBV segments, with TRBV5-6, TRBV5-1 and TRBV20-1 among them. Analysis by F measure revealed that same-batch samples clustered strongly together.

Each TCR beta cDNA library carried unique molecular identifiers. Around 500,000 cDNA molecules came from about 1 to 10 million T cells. TCRdb fed the PCR reads into MiXCR, producing one record per CDR3 protein. The table records around 440,000 distinct CDR3 sequences, approximately 45% of them present only once. The sequencing sample was made of blood. The clonotype originates from a girl under 18 with multiple sclerosis. V usage is TRBV7-2 and J usage is TRBJ2-5, with 9 bases aligning to TRBD2. The CDR3 region has the DNA TGTGCCAGCAGCAAGACTAGCGGAGCGCATTGGGAGACCCAGTACTTC. Its translation is CASSKTSGAHWETQYF.